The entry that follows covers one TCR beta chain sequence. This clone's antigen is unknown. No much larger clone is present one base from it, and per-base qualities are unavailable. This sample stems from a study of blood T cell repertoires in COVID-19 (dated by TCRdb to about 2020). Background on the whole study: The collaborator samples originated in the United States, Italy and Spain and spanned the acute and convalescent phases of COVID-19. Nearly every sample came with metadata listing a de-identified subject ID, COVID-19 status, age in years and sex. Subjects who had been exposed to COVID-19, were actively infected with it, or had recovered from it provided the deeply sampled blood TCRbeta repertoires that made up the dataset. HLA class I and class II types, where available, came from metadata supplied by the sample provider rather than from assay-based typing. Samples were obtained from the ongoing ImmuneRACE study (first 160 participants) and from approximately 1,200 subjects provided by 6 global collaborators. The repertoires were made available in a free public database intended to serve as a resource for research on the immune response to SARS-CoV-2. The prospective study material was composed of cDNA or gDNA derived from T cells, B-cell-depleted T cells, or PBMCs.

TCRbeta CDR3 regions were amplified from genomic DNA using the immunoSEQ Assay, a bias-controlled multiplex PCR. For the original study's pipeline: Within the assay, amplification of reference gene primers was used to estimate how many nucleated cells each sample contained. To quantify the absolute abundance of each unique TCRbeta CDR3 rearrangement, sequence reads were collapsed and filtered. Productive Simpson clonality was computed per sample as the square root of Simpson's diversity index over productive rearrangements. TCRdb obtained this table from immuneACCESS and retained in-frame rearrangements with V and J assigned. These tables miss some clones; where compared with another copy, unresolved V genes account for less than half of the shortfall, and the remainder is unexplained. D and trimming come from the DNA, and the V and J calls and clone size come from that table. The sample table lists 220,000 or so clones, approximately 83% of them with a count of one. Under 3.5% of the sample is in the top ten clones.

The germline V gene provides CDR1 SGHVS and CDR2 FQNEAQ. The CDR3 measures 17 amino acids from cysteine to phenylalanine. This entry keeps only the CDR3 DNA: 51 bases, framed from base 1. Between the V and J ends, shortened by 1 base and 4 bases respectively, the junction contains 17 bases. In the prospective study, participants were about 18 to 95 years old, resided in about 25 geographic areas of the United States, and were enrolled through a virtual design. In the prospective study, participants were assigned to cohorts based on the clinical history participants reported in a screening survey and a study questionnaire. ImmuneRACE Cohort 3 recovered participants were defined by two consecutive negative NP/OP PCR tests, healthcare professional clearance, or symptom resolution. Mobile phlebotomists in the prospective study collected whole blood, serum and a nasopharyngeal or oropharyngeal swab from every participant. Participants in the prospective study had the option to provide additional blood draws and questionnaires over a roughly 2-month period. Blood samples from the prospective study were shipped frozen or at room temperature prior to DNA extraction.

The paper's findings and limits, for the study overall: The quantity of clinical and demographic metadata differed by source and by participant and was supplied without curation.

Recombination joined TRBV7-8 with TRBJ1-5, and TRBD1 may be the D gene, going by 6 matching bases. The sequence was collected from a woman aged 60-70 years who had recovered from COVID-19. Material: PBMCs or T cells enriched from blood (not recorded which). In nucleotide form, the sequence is TGTGCCAGCAGCTTAGGCATGCAAAGGGGGTTTAATCAGCCCCAGCATTTT. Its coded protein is CASSLGMQRGFNQPQHF.